The present T cell receptor (beta chain) was sequenced within a study of cytomegalovirus exposure and HLA in healthy donors. Overall study context: Researchers found that less than 90% of a few hundred genotyped donors fell within the Caucasian-associated ancestry cluster.

60 Vbeta and 13 Jbeta primers were used in PCR. Authors' data handling: A later analysis tallied 65 million to 85 million unique TCR beta chains, around 12 million of them shared. Produced via immunoSEQ multiplex PCR; TCRdb's table is partial and in-frame only. That table furnishes V, J and clone size, whereas the DNA furnished D and trimming. The sample carries about 76,000 clones, 73% recorded once. This clone was found once. Its antigen is currently unknown. Study-wide points: HLA restriction was apparent for most CMV-associated TCR beta chains in a later analysis.

The clonotype was recovered from a middle-aged woman in good health and CMV-seropositive. Sequenced input: PBMCs.

As DNA, the CDR3 is TGTGCCAGCGGAGCTCGGCCAGAGACCCAGTACTTC. It translates to CASGARPETQYF. The V gene is TRBV2, the J gene TRBJ2-5; D gene uncertain. The CDR3 sequence is 12 residues long. V lost 8 bases, J lost 4 bases, and 11 bases lay in between. Per the germline V gene, CDR1 is SNHLY and CDR2 is FYNNEI.